This T cell receptor beta chain was found in a study of cytomegalovirus exposure and HLA in healthy donors (dated by TCRdb to the late 2010s). Context from the whole study: In an earlier analysis of under 600 of the donors, around 300 Gb of sequence data and roughly 100 million unique TCR beta sequences from 150 million to 200 million T cells were reported. Around 300 gigabases of sequencing data and 78 million or so unique TCR sequences were included in an early release covering 500 to 750 HLA-typed donors. Among the roughly 390 genotyped donors, roughly 80% belonged to the genetic ancestry cluster associated with self-reported Caucasian donors. The study was designed to test whether signatures of past pathogen exposure could be identified by cataloging public T cell receptors. The T cell repertoires of under 750 subjects were profiled by immunosequencing and related to cytomegalovirus serostatus. Besides the first cohort of under 700 subjects, a separate validation cohort made up of over 100 different subjects was used. The study combined high-throughput TCR immunosequencing, statistical association of individual TCRs with disease status, and machine learning to predict cytomegalovirus infection status. A later analysis re-examined previously published TCR beta repertoires from just over 650 donors and added high-resolution HLA genotyping to investigate patterns of TCR occurrence. The later analysis used no new phenotypic data to find candidate immune exposures, relying instead on TCR beta sequences and their occurrence across donors. An earlier analysis of approximately 500 of the donors applied high-throughput TCR beta sequencing to assess whether each TCR beta V gene segment acted as functional or pseudogenic. Donor age, sex, ethnicity and CMV serostatus were compiled together with the repertoire data. In a later genetic analysis, genome-wide SNP genotypes for about three fifths of the roughly 670 donors were used, and that subset was treated as a discovery cohort. All discovery cohort repertoires had been generated on a single sequencing platform. HLA typing included class I and class II loci at four-digit resolution. The number of typed donors differed by locus: about 620-640 for A, B, C, DRB1 and DQB1; roughly 510 for DQA1; around 610 for DPA1; and around 470 for DPB1. Four to six DR-DQ haplotypes were handled as single units for association and clustering, since linkage in the cohort was strong. Among under 450 genotyped donors of the cohort, an average of roughly 240,000 unique TCR beta nucleotide sequences were sequenced per donor, roughly 20% of them non-productive.

Library preparation used the immunoSEQ multiplex PCR assay. For the multiplex PCR, a mixture combining 60 forward primers for TCR Vbeta segments and 13 reverse primers for TCR Jbeta segments was used. Amplification of the CDR3 region of rearranged TCR beta genes was performed with a multiplex PCR assay on genomic DNA. The Illumina HiSeq System was used to sequence the amplified TCR beta libraries as 87-base-pair reads. The authors processed their data as follows. Across the 670 or so repertoires, a later analysis counted 80 million or so unique TCR beta chains, some 11 million of which were shared by at least two donors. Raw reads were error-corrected and collapsed into unique sequences by a nearest-neighbor algorithm in which closely related sequences were merged to remove PCR and sequencing errors. CDR3 sequences were aligned to IMGT reference sequences to assign V, D and J gene segments. Each retained sequence needed at least a six-nucleotide match to both a V gene segment and a J gene segment. A rearrangement counted as productive if the CDR3 had no stop codons and remained in frame with V and J, and every other rearrangement counted as non-productive. Following IMGT convention, CDR3 was defined as the stretch from the second conserved V-encoded cysteine to the conserved J-encoded phenylalanine. The earlier analysis of roughly 590 of the donors excluded any sequence lacking an unambiguous match to a single V gene segment. In an earlier analysis of about 590 of the donors, a V segment was called functional when productive rearrangements were above 56.7%, and segregating when the standard deviation between donors exceeded 5%. A statistical classification framework was built for diagnosing cytomegalovirus status from the catalog of TCR beta chain sequences. In a later analysis, TCR nucleotide sequences were compared against IMGT/GENE-DB human TR gene sequences so that V and J genes could be assigned. The TCRdist pipeline was used in a later analysis to assign CDR3 sequences and most-parsimonious VDJ recombination scenarios. In a later analysis, each TCR beta chain was defined by its CDR3 amino acid sequence together with its V-gene family, and reads lacking a unique V-gene family were excluded. To address suspected cross-contamination and a sequencing artifact, a later analysis removed a few hundred highly shared, low-generation-probability nucleotide sequences. A later analysis calculated a clonal expansion index for each public chain from normalized within-repertoire ranks of inferred template counts. A later analysis computed generation probabilities with a VDJ recombination model fitted to out-of-frame rearrangements, and checked the results against IGoR. In a later analysis, hypergeometric tests were used to score TCR-TCR, TCR-HLA and TCR-CMV co-occurrence, with a repertoire-size bias correction applied to TCR pairs. To estimate false discovery rates, a later analysis permuted the HLA or CMV assignments 20 times. A later analysis grouped co-occurring TCRs with DBSCAN, adding TCRdist sequence similarity when clustering within HLA-allele-positive subsets. Co-occurrence clustering excluded repertoires with fewer than 30,000 or more than 120,000 public chains, plus five with anomalous nucleotide sharing. This is the immuneACCESS table as TCRdb keeps it, with only in-frame sequences that have V and J called. A part of the clones is gone; compared with another copy, unresolved V genes explain less than half, and the rest is unexplained. D and trimming were read from the DNA, whereas the V and J calls and clone size are those reported in that table. This sample is represented by tens of thousands of clones; 60% to 75% of them were singletons. The ten top clones hold around 13% of the sample.

The cohort comprised more than 550 healthy bone marrow donors. All cohort members were sampled while nominally healthy, although unrecorded immune exposures were likely present. The donor tested CMV seropositive and was one of the 289 seropositive cohort members. A peripheral blood sample was provided by each donor, and peripheral blood mononuclear cells were used for TCR beta sequencing. The Qiagen DNeasy Blood Extraction Kit was used to extract genomic DNA from the blood cell samples. The CDR3 runs 16 amino acids, cysteine and phenylalanine included. Only CDR3 DNA is held: 48 bases, read in frame from base 1. CDR1 and CDR2 are drawn from the germline V gene: ENHRY, SYGVKD. Beyond this particular receptor, the publication reports: V-gene and J-gene trimming of TCR beta chains was associated with a missense DCLRE1C variant in a later genetic analysis, and the association was replicated in an independent cohort. Because HLA typing was unavailable for some donors at each locus, only the typed subset was used in association tests. In a later analysis, the rate of TCR association differed among HLA loci, with DRB1 alleles having the most associated TCRs and HLA-C alleles having the fewest. For the cohort, immune exposure information was limited to CMV serostatus. The 87-base-pair reads could not distinguish some IMGT-functional V segments, including TRBV6-2 and TRBV6-3, so those segments were excluded. Cytomegalovirus status was reported to be diagnosed by the classifier with high specificity and sensitivity in both the original and validation cohorts. The cohort was sequenced for TCR beta chains only, and without alpha or paired-chain data the features that could be detected were limited. Specific HLA alleles were associated with 15,000 to 20,000 TCR beta sequences at a false discovery rate of 0.05 in a later analysis. According to a later analysis, parvovirus B19, influenza, CMV and Epstein-Barr virus appeared linked to several top co-occurrence clusters. In the study, about 150 TCR beta chains were listed as associated with cytomegalovirus. When HLA alleles, especially DR and DQ, strongly co-occurred, TCR associations were difficult to assign to individual alleles. A cluster of highly shared sequence variants was judged likely to represent a technical artifact of the sequencing pipeline. Sequencing depth was assumed to be roughly uniform across donors in the presence/absence analyses, though that assumption may not hold. Because counts were too low, seventeen rarely observed V segments, including chromosome 9 orphons, were excluded from the earlier analysis of several hundred of the donors. The authors suggested that the approach could potentially be extended to other disease states and immunological phenotypes. Most TCR sequences were seen in very few donors, while some public TCRs were found in many individuals. A later analysis found that most CMV-associated TCR beta chains appeared HLA-restricted, with HLA associations seemingly driven largely by CMV exposure. In an earlier analysis of 587 of the donors, most TCR beta V segments appeared in productive rearrangements about 87% or about 30% of the time, broadly matching IMGT annotations. Linkage disequilibrium might explain the correlated functional status among segregating V segments, but an unknown experimental factor could not be excluded. According to a later genetic analysis, donors in an Asian-associated ancestry cluster had fewer N-insertions in productive TCRs than the roughly 670-donor mean. In a later analysis, HLA-associated TCR beta chains were found to be more clonally expanded and to have lower generation probabilities than equally common non-associated chains. Three of the identified cytomegalovirus-associated TCR beta chains were confirmed in vitro to be specific for cytomegalovirus antigens. A further reported finding was that TCR beta sequences accurately predicted the HLA-A and HLA-B alleles for most subjects in the first cohort.

About this clone: The antigen it binds to is not known. Base qualities are missing; no much larger clone stands one base away.

The sequencing input was PBMCs. The chain uses TRBV10-3 and TRBJ2-1; TRBD2 aligns with 11 central bases. This TCR was recovered from a male donor in good health and CMV-seropositive. The sequenced DNA: TGTGTCGCCAGGGCTAGCGGGAGGATGAAGGCAAATGAGCAGTTCTTC. Its translation is CVARASGRMKANEQFF.